One and the same sample provided the 21 T cell receptor beta chains below, sequenced in a study of T-cell memory formation after mild COVID-19. TCRdb fed the 5' RACE reads into MiXCR, producing one record per CDR3 protein. The table lists fewer than 500,000 distinct CDR3 sequences, around a quarter of them singletons. Source material: PBMCs or a T cell subset sorted from them (not recorded which). The receptors come from an adult woman who had mild COVID-19 (a few samples of this study predate the infection). Cell type and time point are not known.

This chain connects TRBV7-2 to TRBJ2-1; 7 nucleotides agree with TRBD2. The CDR3 spans 13 residues. The V and J ends lost 7 bases and 7 bases, in that order; junction bases with no gene match: 7. Germline V lookup: CDR1 SGHTA, CDR2 FQGNSA. CDR3 DNA sequence: TGTGCCAGCACCTTGGGGGGGTGGAATGAGCAGTTCTTC. Translation: CASTLGGWNEQFF.

This sequence joins TRBV5-1 and TRBJ2-5; the match to TRBD2 covers 9 bases. With V trimmed by 4 bases and J by 5 bases, 9 bases remained unmatched. Germline V gene sequence: CDR1 SGHRS, CDR2 YFSETQ. CDR3 length: 15 residues. CDR3 nucleotides: TGCGCCAGCAGCGCTGTAGCGGGAGCACAGGAGACCCAGTACTTC. This sequence encodes CASSAVAGAQETQYF. Full variable domain (remainder filled in from reference TRBV5-1 and TRBJ2-5): KAGVTQTPRYLIKTRGQQVTLSCSPISGHRSVSWYQQTPGQGLQFLFEYFSETQRNKGNFPGRFSGRQFSNSRSEMNVSTLELGDSALYLCASSAVAGAQETQYFGPGTRLLVL.

This clonotype was recorded a few times. The chain joins TRBV12-3 or TRBV12-4 to TRBJ1-2; maybe TRBD1 (6 bases). The CDR3 is 11 amino acids. Trimming left V 4 bases short and J 8 bases short, with 8 bases between. The CDR3 loop reads CASSSGVGYTF. CDR3 DNA sequence: TGTGCCAGCAGTTCAGGGGTGGGCTACACCTTC.

This clonotype was found a few times. The chain is built from TRBV5-1 and TRBJ1-6; tentative D call: TRBD1 (6 bases). CDR3 size: 15 residues. The germline gives CDR1 SGHRS, CDR2 YFSETQ. Deletions cut 0 bases from V and 9 bases from J, with 13 bases between. DNA of the CDR3: TGCGCCAGCAGCTTGGATACAGGGAACAGTTCACCCCTCCACTTT. Amino acid sequence: CASSLDTGNSSPLHF.

The rearrangement links TRBV5-1 to TRBJ1-3, with unresolved D. The V end lost 4 bases, the J end lost 0 bases, and 11 bases lay between the germline ends. The CDR3 extends over 15 amino acids. Germline-derived CDR1 and CDR2 are SGHRS and YFSETQ. CDR3 in DNA: TGCGCCAGCAGCCCTTCCCTGAGCTCTGGAAACACCATATATTTT. Translation: CASSPSLSSGNTIYF.

The CDR3 reads CASSEQLTTEAFF. Here the CDR3 DNA reads TGTGCCAGCAGCGAGCAGTTGACCACTGAAGCTTTCTTT. The genes are TRBV9 and TRBJ1-1; no clear D gene. The CDR3 is made up of 13 amino acids. V lost 3 bases and J 4 bases, leaving 10 bases between the germline ends. In germline, CDR1 is SGDLS, CDR2 YYNGEE. Together with reference TRBV9 and TRBJ1-1, the CDR3 gives the full variable domain: DSGVTQTPKHLITATGQRVTLRCSPRSGDLSVYWYQQSLDQGLQFLIQYYNGEERAKGNILERFSAQQFPDLHSELNLSSLELGDSALYFCASSEQLTTEAFFGQGTRLTVV.

This clonotype was observed a few times. In nucleotides, the CDR3 is TGTGCCACCAGTGAGGGTACTGAAGGTAACACTGAAGCTTTCTTT. Translation: CATSEGTEGNTEAFF. The rearrangement links TRBV24-1 to TRBJ1-1, with D uncertain. Germline CDR1 KGHDR, CDR2 SFDVKD. Trimming stripped 4 bases from V and 2 bases from J, with 13 bases between. The CDR3 spans 15 residues.

This rearrangement joins TRBV7-3 to TRBJ2-2; D might be TRBD2 (5 bases). Germline values: CDR1 SGHTA, CDR2 FQGTGA. This CDR3 region has 15 residues. The V and J ends lost 6 bases and 2 bases respectively, with 13 bases between them. The CDR3 region has the DNA TGTGCCAGCAGGAAGGGTCCGGGAAACACCGGGGAGCTGTTTTTT. It is translated as CASRKGPGNTGELFF.

Only a few counts were recorded for this clonotype. V usage is TRBV20-1 and J usage is TRBJ2-1, with 8 bases matching TRBD2. The CDR3 length is 13 residues. CDR1 is DFQATT and CDR2 is SNEGSKA in the germline V gene (reference sequence). Unmatched junction bases numbered 4, after V lost 5 bases and J lost 4 bases. The CDR3: CSALSGTYNEQFF. In DNA form, the CDR3 reads TGCAGTGCTCTTAGCGGGACTTACAATGAGCAGTTCTTC.

This clonotype has a handful of counts. The chain links TRBV4-1 to TRBJ1-2; D remains unclear. Germline V gene data show CDR1 as MGHRA and CDR2 as YSYEKL. This CDR3 has 13 residues. Trimming cost V 6 bases and J 1 base, with 9 bases left between them. In nucleotides, the CDR3 is TGCGCCAGCAGTCCAGAGTATAACTATGGCTACACCTTC. Its protein is CASSPEYNYGYTF.

The rearrangement uses TRBV12-3 or TRBV12-4 and TRBJ2-7, with D uncertain. The length of the CDR3 is 15 residues. V lost 4 bases and J 0 bases, leaving 13 bases between the germline ends. DNA of the CDR3: TGTGCCAGCAGTTCGACCACAGCAGCCTCCTACGAGCAGTACTTC. Translated, it gives CASSSTTAASYEQYF.

The sample holds a few counts of this clonotype. J is TRBJ2-1 and V is TRBV7-9, with TRBD1 identical over 7 bases. CDR3 length: 14 amino acids. J lost 6 bases, V lost 0 bases, and 2 bases had no gene match. Germline V gives CDR1 SEHNR, CDR2 FQNEAQ (reference sequence). Written as DNA, the CDR3 is TGTGCCAGCAGCTTAGCGAGGGGGCGCAATGAGCAGTTCTTC. This sequence encodes CASSLARGRNEQFF.

A few counts support this clonotype. CDR3 sequence reads: CATSREAVTGLNTEAFF. CDR3 DNA: TGTGCCACCAGCAGAGAGGCCGTGACAGGGTTGAACACTGAAGCTTTCTTT. The V gene is TRBV15, the J gene TRBJ1-1, with 7 bases aligning to TRBD1. Germline CDR1 is LNHNV and CDR2 is YYDKDF (reference sequence). The CDR3 consists of 17 residues. J lost 0 bases, V lost 0 bases, and 7 bases had no gene match.

This clonotype was observed a few times. The chain is built from TRBV20-1 and TRBJ2-5; TRBD2 might be the D (5 bases). There are 12 residues in the CDR3. Trimming pared 2 bases from V and 2 bases from J, leaving 6 bases between. Per germline, CDR1 DFQATT and CDR2 SNEGSKA (reference sequence). The DNA for the CDR3 is TGCAGTGCTAGACGGGAACAAGAGACCCAGTACTTC. It is translated as CSARREQETQYF.

The chain links TRBV29-1 to TRBJ1-2; possibly TRBD1 for D (5 bases). CDR1 is SQVTM, CDR2 ANQGSEA, per germline. Trimming stripped 7 bases from V and 5 bases from J, with 14 bases between. The CDR3 runs to 12 residues. In DNA, the CDR3 is TGCAGCGCCCGAAGGGGCGATTATGGCTACACCTTC. It specifies CSARRGDYGYTF.

This clonotype was seen a handful of times. The rearrangement joins TRBV9 to TRBJ1-2, with 9 bases fitting TRBD1. The J segment lost 0 bases and the V segment lost 0 bases, leaving 3 bases of the junction unmatched. The CDR3 runs 16 residues. Germline loops: CDR1 SGDLS, CDR2 YYNGEE. The CDR3 is CASSVGGTGPNYGYTF. The CDR3 DNA sequence: TGTGCCAGCAGCGTAGGAGGGACAGGGCCTAACTATGGCTACACCTTC.

The genes are TRBV7-3 and TRBJ2-5, with TRBD1 matching 7 bases. This CDR3 region has 16 residues. Germline CDR1 is SGHTA and CDR2 is FQGTGA. With 3 bases clipped from V and 0 bases from J, the junction kept 7 bases outside the gene matches. The CDR3, as DNA: TGTGCCAGCAGCTTGGACCGGGACAGCGACCAAGAGACCCAGTACTTC. Translated, it gives CASSLDRDSDQETQYF. The full variable domain, rest sourced from reference TRBV7-3 and TRBJ2-5, is GAGVSQTPSNKVTEKGKYVELRCDPISGHTALYWYRQSLGQGPEFLIYFQGTGAADDSGLPNDRFFAVRPEGSVSTLKIQRTERGDSAVYLCASSLDRDSDQETQYFGPGTRLLVL.

The chain combines TRBV5-4 with TRBJ1-2, with D tentatively TRBD1 (5 bases). Germline CDR1 reads SGHNT; CDR2 reads YYREEE (reference sequence). Trimming removed 0 bases from V and 10 bases from J, with 10 bases in between. This CDR3 region has 12 residues. The CDR3 DNA sequence: TGTGCCAGCAGCTTGGGTCAGGGTGACTACACCTTC. Its translation: CASSLGQGDYTF.

This chain joins TRBV7-8 and TRBJ2-7; D may be TRBD2 (6 bases). Germline V gives CDR1 SGHVS, CDR2 FQNEAQ. This CDR3 comprises 15 residues. Trimming took off 0 bases at V and 0 bases at J, with 9 bases between the two ends. The CDR3 sequence: CASSLAQRASYEQYF. CDR3 coding DNA: TGTGCCAGCAGCTTAGCCCAGCGGGCCTCCTACGAGCAGTACTTC.

V gene TRBV4-1 combines with J gene TRBJ1-5, with 9 bases fitting TRBD1. The CDR3 extends over 14 amino acids. Trimming at V came to 5 bases and at J to 9 bases, leaving 8 bases not matched to a gene. Germline assignment: CDR1 MGHRA and CDR2 YSYEKL. DNA for the CDR3: TGCGCCAGCAGCGACCGGGACAGGGTACCGCCCCAGCATTTT. Amino acid sequence: CASSDRDRVPPQHF.

This chain joins TRBV15 and TRBJ1-1; D possibly corresponds to TRBD1 (5 bases). The CDR3 consists of 14 residues. Trimming cost V 3 bases and J 1 base, with 9 bases left between them. CDR1 and CDR2 from the germline V gene are LNHNV and YYDKDF (reference sequence). The CDR3 loop reads CATSRVTANTEAFF. For the CDR3, the DNA is TGTGCCACCAGCAGGGTGACAGCGAACACTGAAGCTTTCTTT.